This T cell receptor beta chain is drawn from a study of CD8+ T cells in alopecia areata. Study information: Female C3H/HeJ recipients aged roughly 7-10 weeks got skin from C3H/HeJ graft donors aged roughly 6-12 months that had spontaneous alopecia.

Sorting used CD4, CD8alpha, NKG2D, NKG2ACE and other markers on pooled cutaneous lymph node cells. CDR1 and CDR2 (germline): NSHNY, SYGAGN. The CDR3 extends over 16 amino acids. The V end was cut by 0 bases, the J end by 0 bases, with 12 bases between. Study-wide findings and caveats: Elevated clonality characterized lesional scalp relative to normal scalp, particularly in alopecia totalis/universalis.

On this clone: Antigen unknown. Mouse gene names apply. The read finishes 4 residues shy of the CDR3 end, and the germline J gene is used to complete it.

In each case, RNA was isolated and then reverse transcribed into cDNA as the sequencing template. The repertoire was sequenced with immunoSEQ multiplex PCR; TCRdb's copy has only in-frame clones and lacks some. Singletons are absent from the sample, which has about 270,000 clones. The specimen was CD4+ T cells sorted from a lymph node. This rearrangement joins TRBV13-1 to TRBJ1-1; a weak D match, TRBD1 (6 bases). This receptor was identified in a C3H/HeJ mouse with alopecia areata. For this mouse line, the MHC haplotype is H2-k. CDR3 in amino acids: CASSDASGQSNTEVFF. The covered CDR3 bases are TGTGCCAGCAGTGATGCTTCAGGACAGTCAAACACA.